The 3 T cell receptor beta chains below were found in one sample sequenced in a study of identical twins. TCRdb re-called the 5' RACE reads with MiXCR, one entry per CDR3 protein. The table has around 1.7 million distinct CDR3 sequences, under 35% seen once; the top ten hold 0.25% to 0.3%. Specimen: cord blood. The origin of the receptors is a newborn girl in good health.

The chain combines TRBV20-1 with TRBJ2-4; D is undetermined. CDR1 DFQATT and CDR2 SNEGSKA come from the germline V gene (reference sequence). The ends were cut back, 3 bases at V and 0 bases at J, with 9 bases in the middle. The CDR3 spans 14 residues. CDR3: CSASFNLAKNIQYF. The CDR3, as DNA: TGCAGTGCTAGTTTCAACTTAGCCAAAAACATTCAGTACTTC.

The V and J genes are TRBV28 and TRBJ2-1; 8 bases are a match to TRBD2. The CDR3 has 12 amino acids. Germline CDR1 and CDR2: MDHEN and SYDVKM. V dropped 6 bases and J dropped 9; count of bases not matched to a gene: 4. The CDR3 reads CASRASGPEQFF. In nucleotides, the CDR3 is TGTGCCAGCAGGGCTAGCGGGCCTGAGCAGTTCTTC.

This clonotype has more than one count but fewer than ten. The CDR3 nucleotides read TGTGCCAGCAGCCCAGCGGGAGGGATCGAGACCCAGTTCTTC. Translation: CASSPAGGIETQFF. The gene calls are TRBV12-3 or TRBV12-4 and TRBJ2-1; 10 bases map to TRBD2. Trimming took 6 bases from V and 13 from J; bases not matched to a gene: 12. This CDR3 region has 14 residues.